This TCR beta chain was profiled in a study of shared clonotypes between healthy human individuals. Points from the study as a whole: Among the subsets, naive ones generally showed larger estimated richness than memory ones.

CD45RO-negative cells were positively selected for CCR7, leaving out terminally differentiated effector memory CD45RA+ cells. Every contributor of samples was a Caucasian grown-up residing in Nashville, Tennessee. Per germline, CDR1 SGHNT and CDR2 YYREEE (reference sequence). With 4 bases removed from V and 0 bases from J, the gap between germline ends came to 5 bases. CDR3 size: 12 residues. The method was immunoSEQ multiplex PCR; TCRdb's version includes in-frame clones alone and lacks a portion of them. The sample carries approximately 2,000,000 clones, roughly 95% recorded once. Turning to this clone: Its antigen is unknown. In the same sample, other DNA sequences code for this CDR3.

The specimen sequenced was naive CD8+ T cells from PBMCs. This TCR derives from a man aged 18 to 29 in good health. Some clones in this sample may be carry-over from other donors' samples. V usage is TRBV5-4 and J usage is TRBJ2-7; D unresolved. CDR3 region: CASSGSSYEQYF. CDR3 coding DNA: TGTGCCAGCAGCGGCAGCTCCTACGAGCAGTACTTC.